The next 15 T cell receptor beta chains were all read from a single sample in a study of naive and memory T cell subsets (dated by TCRdb to about 2017). Library preparation used UMI-ligation and nested PCR. The sequencer was an Illumina MiSeq. To cover both TRBC1 and TRBC2, the beta constant-region primer consisted of an equimolar mix of two oligonucleotides. TCRdb took the public reads, trimmed them with fastp at Q25, ran MiXCR for clone calling and kept in-frame beta chains. Each record represents a unique CDR3 protein, reported with the most common genes and DNA among its rows. For this sample there are under 40,000 distinct CDR3 sequences; about an eighth appear just once. The biggest ten clones account for 22% of the sample. The sample comprised effector memory CD4+ T cells from blood. The sample's cell subset or site label is to be understood as: effector memory, CD45RA- CD27-. The receptors originated from a human donor in good health.

V usage is TRBV7-2 and J usage is TRBJ2-7; 8 bases fit TRBD2. This CDR3 spans 16 amino acids. Germline CDR1 reads SGHTA; CDR2 reads FQGNSA. The trim removed 2 bases at V and 4 bases at J, leaving 10 bases unmatched. CDR3 region: CASSLLSGVMIYEQYF. DNA for the CDR3: TGTGCCAGCAGCTTACTTAGCGGGGTGATGATTTACGAGCAGTACTTC.

The gene calls are TRBV5-4 and TRBJ2-2; perhaps D is TRBD1 or TRBD2 (5 bases each). The CDR3 covers 15 residues. Trimming removed 5 bases from V and 7 bases from J, with 18 bases in between. Germline V gene lookup returns CDR1 SGHNT and CDR2 YYREEE (reference sequence). As DNA, the CDR3 is TGTGCCAGCAGAAGGGACCTCTCTAGGGGCGGGGAGCTGTTTTTT. Protein product: CASRRDLSRGGELFF.

This clonotype was observed a handful of times. V is TRBV29-1 and J is TRBJ2-6; tentative D call: TRBD1 (5 bases). The germline CDR1 and CDR2 sequences are SQVTM and ANQGSEA. V was clipped by 6 bases and J by 2 bases, with 5 bases between them. The CDR3 consists of 12 residues. This CDR3 is CSVTAGANVLTF. The CDR3 bases are TGCAGCGTGACAGCTGGGGCCAACGTCCTGACTTTC.

With regard to this clonotype: Given a much more abundant clone one base away, this may be a read error. The chain employs TRBV20-1 and TRBJ1-4; TRBD1 matches 10 bases. CDR3 size: 13 residues. V lost 5 bases, J lost 8 bases, and 5 bases stayed unmatched. Per the germline V gene, CDR1 is DFQATT and CDR2 is SNEGSKA (reference sequence). CDR3 protein: CSAGDRGWEKLFF. In DNA, the CDR3 is TGCAGTGCTGGGGACAGGGGCTGGGAAAAACTGTTTTTT.

This clonotype was observed at least ten times. V gene TRBV7-2 combines with J gene TRBJ2-7, with a weak D call TRBD1 (6 bases). The CDR3 runs 14 residues. Germline V CDR1 and CDR2: SGHTA, FQGNSA. Trimming cost V 3 bases and J 3 bases, with 12 bases left between them. The CDR3 loop is CASSFSGAVYEQYF. The CDR3 nucleotides read TGTGCCAGCAGCTTTTCAGGGGCCGTCTACGAGCAGTACTTC.

This clonotype came up many times. This sequence joins TRBV28 and TRBJ2-1, with D perhaps matching TRBD1 (6 bases). The ends were cut back, 3 bases at V and 14 bases at J, with 14 bases in the middle. Germline V gives CDR1 MDHEN, CDR2 SYDVKM. The CDR3 runs 12 residues. The DNA of the CDR3 is TGTGCCAGCAGTTTTCAGGGGAGTAAAGAGTTCTTC. Translated: CASSFQGSKEFF.

This clonotype was seen ten or more times. The chain carries TRBV27 and TRBJ2-1; 7 bases align to TRBD2. Per germline, CDR1 MNHEY and CDR2 SMNVEV (reference sequence). V lost 6 bases, J lost 10 bases, and 15 bases stayed unmatched. The CDR3 covers 15 residues. Written as DNA, the CDR3 is TGTGCCAGCAGGAATACCGGGAGGCCTAGAGGAGAGCAGTTCTTC. Translation: CASRNTGRPRGEQFF.

This clonotype was picked up a small number of times. The V gene is TRBV5-8, the J gene TRBJ2-1; tentatively, D is TRBD1 (6 bases). The CDR3 extends over 14 amino acids. Germline CDR1 reads SGHTS; CDR2 reads YDEGEE. Trimming stripped 2 bases from V and 5 bases from J, with 11 bases between. The CDR3 protein is CASSFRQVDNEQFF. The CDR3 DNA follows: TGTGCCAGCAGCTTCCGACAGGTTGACAATGAGCAGTTCTTC.

J is TRBJ2-7 and V is TRBV20-1; 11 bases are a match to TRBD2. V shed 6 bases, J shed 4 bases, and the junction held 11 bases outside the gene matches. The CDR3 length is 15 residues. Germline lookup yields CDR1 DFQATT and CDR2 SNEGSKA (reference sequence). The CDR3 reads CSAPVTSGRRYEQYF. CDR3 coding DNA: TGCAGTGCGCCCGTCACTAGCGGGAGACGTTACGAGCAGTACTTC.

In this sample, this clonotype turned up a few times. This sequence joins TRBV7-2 and TRBJ2-7; a possible D gene is TRBD2 (6 bases). With 5 bases removed from V and 5 bases from J, the gap between germline ends came to 19 bases. The CDR3 is 15 residues long. Germline V gene data show CDR1 as SGHTA and CDR2 as FQGNSA. CDR3 protein: CASSRGAGPVNEQYF. Here the CDR3 DNA reads TGTGCCAGCAGCCGGGGAGCGGGCCCGGTCAACGAGCAGTACTTC.

This clonotype was observed at least ten times. This chain links TRBV7-2 with TRBJ1-5; maybe TRBD1 (5 bases). This CDR3 comprises 15 residues. Germline-derived CDR1 and CDR2 are SGHTA and FQGNSA. Trimming took off 6 bases at V and 4 bases at J, with 16 bases between the two ends. CDR3 protein: CASSYWGSGNQPQHF. For the CDR3, the DNA is TGTGCCAGCAGTTATTGGGGGAGTGGTAATCAGCCCCAGCATTTT.

About this clonotype: One end of the junction varies from germline; a read error may be responsible. J is TRBJ2-5 and V is TRBV10-3, with 7 bases fitting TRBD2. Germline CDR1 ENHRY, CDR2 SYGVKD. The CDR3 is 19 amino acids. CDR3 region: CANSESIGLAAGRQETQYF. CDR3 coding DNA: TGTGCCAACAGTGAGTCGATCGGGCTAGCGGCAGGAAGACAAGAGACCCAGTACTTC.

J is TRBJ2-1 and V is TRBV20-1, with 7 bases identical to TRBD2. This CDR3 region has 14 residues. The germline CDR1 and CDR2 sequences are DFQATT and SNEGSKA (reference sequence). Trimming cost V 3 bases and J 7 bases; bases outside gene matches: 9. The CDR3 DNA follows: TGCAGTGCTAGTCTCGGCGGGAGTGGGAATGAGCAGTTCTTC. This gives the protein CSASLGGSGNEQFF.

CDR3 coding DNA: TGTGCCAGCAGCTTAGGGGCGGCAGGGCTTGGAGAGACCCAGTACTTC. Amino acid sequence: CASSLGAAGLGETQYF. The chain uses TRBV11-2 and TRBJ2-5; TRBD1 might be the D (5 bases). This CDR3 comprises 16 residues. Germline V CDR1 and CDR2: SGHAT, FQNNGV. V dropped 1 base and J dropped 4 bases, with 16 bases sitting between them.

The J gene is TRBJ2-1, the V gene TRBV11-2; TRBD2 agrees at 8 bases. V was clipped by 3 bases and J by 10 bases; unmatched bases: 11. The CDR3 sequence is 15 residues long. Germline CDR1 and CDR2: SGHAT and FQNNGV. The CDR3 DNA sequence: TGTGCCAGCAGCTTTCCCACGGGGGGGTTGGGCGAGCAGTTCTTC. Translation gives CASSFPTGGLGEQFF.